This T cell receptor (beta chain) was recorded in a study of blood T cell repertoires in COVID-19. On the study more broadly: T cells, B-cell-depleted T cells, or PBMCs provided the cDNA or gDNA that served as material.

J lost 0 bases, V lost 6 bases, and 7 bases had no gene match. The germline V gene encodes CDR1 LNHDA and CDR2 SQIVND (reference sequence). CDR3 length: 16 amino acids. Sequenced by immunoSEQ multiplex PCR; TCRdb stores in-frame clones only, minus some. Of more than 300,000 clones listed, around 88% are singletons. The clonotype was recovered from a woman in her thirties with COVID-19, enrolled during active disease. The genes are TRBV19 and TRBJ2-3, with TRBD2 identical over 9 bases. Sequenced: peripheral blood. Here the CDR3 DNA reads TGTGCCAGTAGCCACCGGCTAGCGGGGAGCACAGATACGCAGTATTTT. Its translation: CASSHRLAGSTDTQYF.